The TCR beta chain described here comes from a study of blood T cells in healthy people across ages. It was with a sample-barcoded 5' primer and a J-beta primer mix that a second PCR of roughly 7 to 12 cycles was run. Via MiXCR, TCRdb re-called the 5' RACE reads, giving one row per CDR3 protein. The sample includes about 830,000 distinct CDR3 sequences, about 62% of them seen just once. Germline values: CDR1 SGHAT, CDR2 FQNNGV. The CDR3 contains 13 residues. Deletions cut 3 bases from V and 3 bases from J, with 9 bases between. Healthy Caucasian individuals from Russia aged about 6 to 95 were enrolled as donors.

The source of this sequence is a man aged 25-45 years in good health. Input material: blood. The chain combines TRBV11-2 with TRBJ2-7, with TRBD1 as a possible D gene (5 bases). Here the CDR3 DNA reads TGTGCCAGCAGCTTGGACACTTTCTACGAGCAGTACTTC. Translating gives CASSLDTFYEQYF. Using reference TRBV11-2 and TRBJ2-7 for the parts outside the CDR3, the full variable domain is EAGVAQSPRYKIIEKRQSVAFWCNPISGHATLYWYQQILGQGPKLLIQFQNNGVVDDSQLPKDRFSAERLKGVDSTLKIQPAKLEDSAVYLCASSLDTFYEQYFGPGTRLTVT.